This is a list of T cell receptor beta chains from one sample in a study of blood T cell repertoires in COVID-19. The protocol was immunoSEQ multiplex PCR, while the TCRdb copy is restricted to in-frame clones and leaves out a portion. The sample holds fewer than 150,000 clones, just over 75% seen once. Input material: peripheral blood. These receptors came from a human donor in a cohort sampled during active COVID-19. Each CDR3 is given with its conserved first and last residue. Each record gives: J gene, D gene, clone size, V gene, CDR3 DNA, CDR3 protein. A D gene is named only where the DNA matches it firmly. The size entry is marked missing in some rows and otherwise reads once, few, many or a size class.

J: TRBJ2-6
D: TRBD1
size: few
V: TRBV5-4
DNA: TGTGCCAGCAGCTCCGGGACAGGGCGCTCTGGGGCCAACGTCCTGACTTTC
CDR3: CASSSGTGRSGANVLTF

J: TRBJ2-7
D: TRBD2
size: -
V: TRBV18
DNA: TGTGCCAGCTCAACCGAGCGAGCGGGGGGGCGGGGAGAGCAGTACTTC
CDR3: CASSTERAGGRGEQYF

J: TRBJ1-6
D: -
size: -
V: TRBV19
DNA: TGTGCCAGTAGTATAGAGGGGAGGACATCACCCCTCCACTTT
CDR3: CASSIEGRTSPLHF

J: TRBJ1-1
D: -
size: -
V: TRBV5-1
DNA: TGCGCCAGCAGCTTGGCCCGGGGGGCGCAAACTGAAGCTTTCTTT
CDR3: CASSLARGAQTEAFF

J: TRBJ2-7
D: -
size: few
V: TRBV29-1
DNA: TGCAGCGCGGGACACACCTACGAGCAGTACTTC
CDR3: CSAGHTYEQYF

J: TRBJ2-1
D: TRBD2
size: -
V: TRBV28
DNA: TGTGCCAGCCTAGCGGGGGAATACTACAATGAGCAGTTCTTC
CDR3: CASLAGEYYNEQFF

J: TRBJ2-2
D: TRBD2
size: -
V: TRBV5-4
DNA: TGTGCCAGCAGCCCCGGACTAGCGGGGGGCCACACCGGGGAGCTGTTTTTT
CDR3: CASSPGLAGGHTGELFF

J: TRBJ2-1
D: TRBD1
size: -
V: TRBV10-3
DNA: TGTGCCTCAGCGGGACAGGGTGACTATGAGCAGTTCTTC
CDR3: CASAGQGDYEQFF

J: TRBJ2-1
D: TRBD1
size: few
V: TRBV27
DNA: TGTGCCAGCAGTTTAACAGGGGCCTACAATGAGCAGTTCTTC
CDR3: CASSLTGAYNEQFF

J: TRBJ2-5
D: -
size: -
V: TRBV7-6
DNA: TGTGCCAGCAGCTCGGAAGAGACCCAGTACTTC
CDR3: CASSSEETQYF

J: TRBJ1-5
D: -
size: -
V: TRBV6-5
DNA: TGTGCCAGCAGTTACTCACCAGGGGTAGGGCAGCCCCAGCATTTT
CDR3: CASSYSPGVGQPQHF

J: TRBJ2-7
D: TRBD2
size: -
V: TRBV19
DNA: TGTGCCAGTAGCCCGGGAGGTACCGCCTACGAGCAGTACTTC
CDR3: CASSPGGTAYEQYF

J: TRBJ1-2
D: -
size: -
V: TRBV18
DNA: TGTGCCAGCTCACCAGGGGGGATGACGGCCTATGGCTACACCTTC
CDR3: CASSPGGMTAYGYTF

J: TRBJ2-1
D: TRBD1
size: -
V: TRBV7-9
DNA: TGTGCCAGCAGCTTTATTGGGACAGGGAGGAATGAGCAGTTCTTC
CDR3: CASSFIGTGRNEQFF

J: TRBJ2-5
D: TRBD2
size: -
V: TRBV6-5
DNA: TGTGCCAGCAGCCAGGGAGCGGGGGCGTGGGAGACCCAGTACTTC
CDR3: CASSQGAGAWETQYF

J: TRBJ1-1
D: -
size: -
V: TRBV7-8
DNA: TGTGCCAGCAGCTTAGGGCGGGCTAACACTGAAGCTTTCTTT
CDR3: CASSLGRANTEAFF

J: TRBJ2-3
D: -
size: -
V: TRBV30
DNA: TGTGCCTGGAGCCTCCAAGGGGAGGCGCAGTATTTT
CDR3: CAWSLQGEAQYF

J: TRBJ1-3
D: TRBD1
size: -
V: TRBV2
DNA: TGTGCCAGCACCGTAGGGACAGCTGGAAACACCATATATTTT
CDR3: CASTVGTAGNTIYF

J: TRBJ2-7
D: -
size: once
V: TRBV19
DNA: TGTGCCAGTAGTATAGACGGAGCCTACGAGCAGTACTTC
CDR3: CASSIDGAYEQYF

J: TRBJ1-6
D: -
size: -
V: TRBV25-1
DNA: TGTGCCAGCTTAGCAGGGCAAGGTTCACCCCTCCACTTT
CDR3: CASLAGQGSPLHF

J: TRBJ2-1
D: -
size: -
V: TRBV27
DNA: -
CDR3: CASTVGRGTPGFF

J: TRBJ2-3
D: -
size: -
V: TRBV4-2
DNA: TGTGCCAGCAGCCAAGATCCAATGAGTGGGGGCAAAACAGCAGATACGCAGTATTTT
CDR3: CASSQDPMSGGKTADTQYF

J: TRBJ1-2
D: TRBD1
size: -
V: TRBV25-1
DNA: TGTGCCAGCAGTGATATGGGGACAGGGAAGGGCTACACCTTC
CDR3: CASSDMGTGKGYTF

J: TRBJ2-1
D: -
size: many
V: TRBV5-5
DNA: TGTGCCAGCAGCTATGGGCTCTCCTACAATGAGCAGTTCTTC
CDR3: CASSYGLSYNEQFF

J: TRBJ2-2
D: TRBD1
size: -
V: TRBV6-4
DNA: TGTGCCAGCAGAATACAGGGGGCAAGGAACACCGGGGAGCTGTTTTTT
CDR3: CASRIQGARNTGELFF

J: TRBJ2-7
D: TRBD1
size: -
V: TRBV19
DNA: TGTGCCAGTAGCCCAACCTCCGGGACAGTACTAAGGGGGCAGTACTTC
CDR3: CASSPTSGTVLRGQYF

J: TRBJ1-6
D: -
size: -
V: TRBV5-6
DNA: TGTGCCAGCAAGGACAGTCGGGCTAATTCACCCCTCCACTTT
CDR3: CASKDSRANSPLHF

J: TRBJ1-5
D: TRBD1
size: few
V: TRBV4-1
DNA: TGCGCCAGCAGCCCCGAAGGGGGCAACAACAATCAGCCCCAGCATTTT
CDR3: CASSPEGGNNNQPQHF

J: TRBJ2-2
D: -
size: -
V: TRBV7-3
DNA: TGTGCCAGCAGCTTAACTGTTCAGAACACCGGGGAGCTGTTTTTT
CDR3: CASSLTVQNTGELFF

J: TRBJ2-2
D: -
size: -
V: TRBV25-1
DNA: TGTGCCAGCAGTGATGTAGGAGGGTTGGGCACCGGGGAGCTGTTTTTT
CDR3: CASSDVGGLGTGELFF

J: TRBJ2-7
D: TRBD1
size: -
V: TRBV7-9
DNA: TGTGCCAGCAGCTCTACGGACAGGAATGACTACGAGCAGTACTTC
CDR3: CASSSTDRNDYEQYF

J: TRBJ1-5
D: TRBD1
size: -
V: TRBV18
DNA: TGTGCCAGCTCACCAGGGACAGGTCCCTATAGCAATCAGCCCCAGCATTTT
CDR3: CASSPGTGPYSNQPQHF

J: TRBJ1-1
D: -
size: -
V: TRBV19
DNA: TGTGCCAGTAGTACGTCTGGGGGCGAAGCTTTCTTT
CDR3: CASSTSGGEAFF

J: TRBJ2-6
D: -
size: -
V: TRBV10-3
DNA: TGTGCCATCAGTGTCACGGTTCCACCCTTCTCTGGGGCCAACGTCCTGACTTTC
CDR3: CAISVTVPPFSGANVLTF

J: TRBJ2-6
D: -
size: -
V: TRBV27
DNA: TGTGCCAGCAGTCCCTATGCTTCTGGGGCCAACGTCCTGACTTTC
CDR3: CASSPYASGANVLTF

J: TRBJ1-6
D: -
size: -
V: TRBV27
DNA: TGTGCCAGCAGTTTAGGTGGGAAAGGACAACTCCACTTT
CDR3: CASSLGGKGQLHF

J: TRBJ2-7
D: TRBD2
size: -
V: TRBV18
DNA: TGTGCCAGCTCACCCCGGACTAGCTACGAGCAGTACTTC
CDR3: CASSPRTSYEQYF

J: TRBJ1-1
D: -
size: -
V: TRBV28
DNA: TGTGCCAGCAGACAGGGTTTAGCTGAAGCTTTCTTT
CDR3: CASRQGLAEAFF

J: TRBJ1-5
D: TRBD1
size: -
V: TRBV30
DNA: TGTGCCTGGAGTTTGCCGGGACAGTTCAATCAGCCCCAGCATTTT
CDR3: CAWSLPGQFNQPQHF

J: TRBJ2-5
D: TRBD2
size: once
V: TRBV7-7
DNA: TGTGCCAGCAGCCCTAGCGGGGGGGCCGTAGCCGAGACCCAGTACTTC
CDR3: CASSPSGGAVAETQYF

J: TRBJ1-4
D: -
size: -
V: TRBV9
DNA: TGTGCCAGCAGCGGGGGAGATCATGAAAAACTGTTTTTT
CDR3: CASSGGDHEKLFF

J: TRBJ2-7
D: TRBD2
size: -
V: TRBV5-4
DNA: TGTGCCAGCAGAAAGTGGGGGGGTAGCTACGAGCAGTACTTC
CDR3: CASRKWGGSYEQYF

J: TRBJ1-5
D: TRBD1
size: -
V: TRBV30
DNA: TGTGCCTGGAGCGAGGGACAGGGCTCCTTTCAGCCCCAGCATTTT
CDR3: CAWSEGQGSFQPQHF

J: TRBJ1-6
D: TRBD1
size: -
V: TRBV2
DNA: TGTGCCAGCAACCCGGGACAGGGGTTTTCACCCCTCCACTTT
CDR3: CASNPGQGFSPLHF

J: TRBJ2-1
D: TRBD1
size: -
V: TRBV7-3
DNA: TGTGCCAGCAGCTCGGGACAGGGACCCTACAATGAGCAGTTCTTC
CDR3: CASSSGQGPYNEQFF

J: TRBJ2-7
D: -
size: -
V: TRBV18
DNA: TGTGCCAGCTCACCAGGGCGCTACGAGCAGTACTTC
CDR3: CASSPGRYEQYF

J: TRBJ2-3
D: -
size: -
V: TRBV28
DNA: TGTGCCAGCAGTTTAGGGGGGACCGCGTCCGGTACGCAGTATTTT
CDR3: CASSLGGTASGTQYF

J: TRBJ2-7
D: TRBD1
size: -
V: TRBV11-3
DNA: TGTGCCAGCAGCTTGACCGGGACAGGGCGTTACGAGCAGTACTTC
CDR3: CASSLTGTGRYEQYF

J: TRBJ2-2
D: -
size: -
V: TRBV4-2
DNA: TGTGCCAGCAGCCAAGGATTAGACATTCTGAACACCGGGGAGCTGTTTTTT
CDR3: CASSQGLDILNTGELFF

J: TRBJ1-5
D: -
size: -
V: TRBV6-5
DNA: TGTGCCAGCGTACCCAACCGCGGCAATCAGCCCCAGCATTTT
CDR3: CASVPNRGNQPQHF

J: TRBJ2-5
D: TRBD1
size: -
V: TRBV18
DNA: TGTGCCAACTCGGCAGGGGGCCGGGAGACCCAGTACTTC
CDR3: CANSAGGRETQYF

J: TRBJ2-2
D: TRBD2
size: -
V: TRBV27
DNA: TGTGCCAGCAGTTTGGCGGGACTAGCCTTCGCCGGGGAGCTGTTTTTT
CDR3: CASSLAGLAFAGELFF

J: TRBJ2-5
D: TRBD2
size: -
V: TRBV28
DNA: TGTGCCAGCAGTCCCTGGGAAGCGGGGCTCCAAGAGACCCAGTACTTC
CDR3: CASSPWEAGLQETQYF

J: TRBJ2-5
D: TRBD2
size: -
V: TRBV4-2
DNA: TGTGCCAGCAGCCAGGCGAAGGCGGGGGGCCTCCAAGAGACCCAGTACTTC
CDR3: CASSQAKAGGLQETQYF

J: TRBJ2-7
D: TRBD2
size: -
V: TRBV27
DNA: TGTGCCAGCAGTTTTTTCGGGGGGGACTCCTACGAGCAGTACTTC
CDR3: CASSFFGGDSYEQYF

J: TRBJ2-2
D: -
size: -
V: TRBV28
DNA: TGTGCCAGCAGTTTATGGGAGGGCACCGGGGAGCTGTTTTTT
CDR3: CASSLWEGTGELFF

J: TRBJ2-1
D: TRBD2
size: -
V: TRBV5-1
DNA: TGCGCCAGCAGCTTCCAAGCCCCTAGCGGGGGGGCGAATGAGCAGTTCTTC
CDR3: CASSFQAPSGGANEQFF

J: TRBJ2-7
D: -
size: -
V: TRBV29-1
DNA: TGCAGCGTCCAAGCCCCAGGCTCCTACGAGCAGTACTTC
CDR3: CSVQAPGSYEQYF

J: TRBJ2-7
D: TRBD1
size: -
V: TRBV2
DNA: TGTGCCAGCAGTGAAGGGGACAGGGCCTCCTACGAGCAGTACTTC
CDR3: CASSEGDRASYEQYF

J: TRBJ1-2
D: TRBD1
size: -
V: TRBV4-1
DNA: TGCGCCAGCAGCCAACTGACGACCCGGGACAGGGGTGGAGGCTACACCTTC
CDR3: CASSQLTTRDRGGGYTF